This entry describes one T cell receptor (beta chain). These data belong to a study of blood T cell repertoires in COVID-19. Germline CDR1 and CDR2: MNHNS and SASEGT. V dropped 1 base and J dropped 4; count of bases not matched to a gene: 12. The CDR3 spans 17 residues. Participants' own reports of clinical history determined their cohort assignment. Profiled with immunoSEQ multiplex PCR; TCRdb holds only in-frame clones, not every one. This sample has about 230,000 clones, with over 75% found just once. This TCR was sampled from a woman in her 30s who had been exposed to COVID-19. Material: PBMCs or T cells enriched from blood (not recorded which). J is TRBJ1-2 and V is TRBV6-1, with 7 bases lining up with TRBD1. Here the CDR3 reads CASSEGASGGLGYGYTF. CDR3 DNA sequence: TGTGCCAGCAGTGAAGGGGCATCAGGGGGATTAGGCTATGGCTACACCTTC.